One sample yielded the 16 T cell receptor beta chains listed below, sequenced in a study of blood T cell repertoires in COVID-19. Sequenced by immunoSEQ multiplex PCR; TCRdb stores in-frame clones only, minus some. Among about 180,000 clones listed, around nine tenths were seen once. The sample comprised peripheral blood. The receptors derive from a woman aged 65 to 85 with COVID-19, enrolled during active disease.

J is TRBJ2-5 and V is TRBV3-1 (or the pseudogene TRBV3-2), with D maybe TRBD1 (5 bases). Germline V gene data show CDR1 as LGHDT and CDR2 as YNNKEL (reference sequence). This CDR3 comprises 14 residues. V was shortened by 4 bases and J by 2 bases, with 11 bases between the two germline ends. CDR3 DNA sequence: TGTGCCAGCAGCCCTGGACACCGACAAGAGACCCAGTACTTC. Protein sequence: CASSPGHRQETQYF.

The rearrangement links TRBV30 to TRBJ2-7; 7 bases line up with TRBD2. The CDR3 is 14 residues long. Per germline, CDR1 GTSNPN and CDR2 SVGIG (reference sequence). The V segment lost 2 bases and the J segment 0 bases; nucleotides outside the gene matches: 4. The chain's CDR3 is CAWSPGLVSYEQYF. CDR3 in DNA: TGTGCCTGGAGTCCAGGACTAGTCTCCTACGAGCAGTACTTC.

Here the CDR3 reads CASTPGFLNTEAFF. The CDR3 nucleotides are TGTGCCAGCACCCCAGGATTTCTGAACACTGAAGCTTTCTTT. This chain connects TRBV19 to TRBJ1-1; D not certain. CDR3 size: 14 residues. The V gene's germline CDR1 is LNHDA and CDR2 SQIVND (reference sequence). Trimming stripped 9 bases from V and 0 bases from J, with 14 bases between.

This chain joins TRBV6-5 and TRBJ2-3; perhaps TRBD2 as D (5 bases). Germline V gene data show CDR1 as MNHEY and CDR2 as SVGAGI. This CDR3 is built from 13 residues. Trimming stripped 7 bases from V and 3 bases from J, with 11 bases between. Here the CDR3 reads CASMAGGTDTQYF. CDR3 DNA sequence: TGTGCCAGCATGGCGGGTGGAACAGATACGCAGTATTTT.

V usage is TRBV24-1 and J usage is TRBJ1-2, with a weak D call TRBD1 (6 bases). Germline-derived CDR1 and CDR2 are KGHDR and SFDVKD. The CDR3 is made up of 15 amino acids. Trimming shortened V by 4 bases and J by 4 bases, and 15 bases separated the two germline ends. The CDR3 spells CATSDGTYTSYGYTF. The CDR3 bases are TGTGCCACCAGTGACGGGACATACACCTCCTATGGCTACACCTTC.

The rearrangement links TRBV4-1 to TRBJ2-7; no definite D call. The CDR3 extends over 16 amino acids. V gave up 1 base and J gave up 0 bases, with 13 bases separating them. The germline CDR1 and CDR2 sequences are MGHRA and YSYEKL. CDR3 nucleotide sequence: TGCGCCAGCAGCCAAGGAGGCGCGCGGTTCTCCTACGAGCAGTACTTC. Protein: CASSQGGARFSYEQYF.

The chain carries TRBV11-2 and TRBJ2-5; 7 bases map to TRBD2. J was trimmed by 1 base and V by 5 bases; bases with no gene match: 7. The length of the CDR3 is 15 residues. Per germline, CDR1 SGHAT and CDR2 FQNNGV. CDR3 DNA: TGTGCCAGCAGCACGTTTTGGGGGGGCCAAGAGACCCAGTACTTC. Its protein product is CASSTFWGGQETQYF.

This rearrangement joins TRBV18 to TRBJ1-1, with a weak D call TRBD1 (5 bases). Germline loops: CDR1 KGHSH, CDR2 LQKENI. With 0 bases removed from V and 3 bases from J, the gap between germline ends came to 17 bases. CDR3 size: 17 residues. This CDR3 is CASSPPLGGKEDTEAFF. The CDR3 bases are TGTGCCAGCTCACCACCGTTGGGGGGGAAGGAGGACACTGAAGCTTTCTTT.

This clone was observed a handful of times. The V gene is TRBV7-3, the J gene TRBJ2-1; 9 bases agree with TRBD2. CDR3 length equals 15 residues. The germline V gene has CDR1 SGHTA and CDR2 FQGTGA. The V segment lost 0 bases and the J segment 8 bases; nucleotides outside the gene matches: 5. The CDR3 nucleotides read TGTGCCAGCAGCTTAACTAGCGGGAGTGGTGATGAGCAGTTCTTC. This encodes CASSLTSGSGDEQFF.

J is TRBJ1-6 and V is TRBV28, with D tentatively TRBD1 (6 bases). V was pared by 5 bases and J by 8 bases, with 16 bases between. This CDR3 region has 15 residues. Germline assignment: CDR1 MDHEN and CDR2 SYDVKM. CDR3 DNA: TGTGCCAGCAGTACCACAGGGCCGCGCCATTCACCCCTCCACTTT. Translated: CASSTTGPRHSPLHF.

The rearrangement links TRBV19 to TRBJ2-5; TRBD1 agrees at 7 bases. The CDR3 extends over 14 amino acids. Germline V CDR1 and CDR2: LNHDA, SQIVND (reference sequence). The V gene end was trimmed by 3 bases and the J gene end by 5 bases; junction bases not matched to a gene: 6. The CDR3 bases are TGTGCCAGTAGTATCACAGGGGATGGGGAGACCCAGTACTTC. Amino acids: CASSITGDGETQYF. Looking up the rest from reference TRBV19 and TRBJ2-5 gives the full variable domain: DGGITQSPKYLFRKEGQNVTLSCEQNLNHDAMYWYRQDPGQGLRLIYYSQIVNDFQKGDIAEGYSVSREKKESFPLTVTSAQKNPTAFYLCASSITGDGETQYFGPGTRLLVL.

The rearrangement links TRBV19 to TRBJ2-7, with 8 nucleotides matching TRBD1. V gave up 9 bases and J gave up 2 bases; unmatched junction bases: 9. This CDR3 region has 14 residues. Germline assignment: CDR1 LNHDA and CDR2 SQIVND (reference sequence). In DNA form, the CDR3 reads TGTGCCAGCAAACACGCGGACAGGGCCTACGAGCAGTACTTC. It specifies CASKHADRAYEQYF.

The rearrangement joins TRBV28 to TRBJ1-2; weak D call: TRBD1 (6 bases). The V end lost 8 bases, the J end lost 0 bases, and 13 bases lay between the germline ends. Germline CDR1 MDHEN, CDR2 SYDVKM. The CDR3 is 14 residues long. The CDR3 DNA follows: TGTGCCAGCCTTACAGGGTCTTCTAACTATGGCTACACCTTC. Its translation is CASLTGSSNYGYTF.

V usage is TRBV28 and J usage is TRBJ2-1; D gene unclear. Deletions cut 6 bases from V and 0 bases from J, with 15 bases between. The CDR3 covers 16 residues. CDR1 and CDR2 from the germline V gene are MDHEN and SYDVKM. CDR3 protein: CASSPYGSSSYNEQFF. The CDR3 DNA reads TGTGCCAGCAGCCCGTATGGCTCTAGCTCCTACAATGAGCAGTTCTTC.

This clone came up once. The chain links TRBV7-2 to TRBJ1-3; no clear D. Trimming removed 1 base from V and 3 bases from J, with 10 bases in between. In germline, CDR1 is SGHTA, CDR2 FQGNSA. The CDR3 is 15 residues long. This CDR3 reads CASSLVPQIGNTIYF. The CDR3 DNA is TGTGCCAGCAGCTTAGTGCCCCAGATTGGAAACACCATATATTTT.

The rearrangement uses TRBV5-1 and TRBJ2-7, with 10 positions matching TRBD1. Trimming took 3 bases from V and 1 from J; bases not matched to a gene: 4. Germline lookup yields CDR1 SGHRS and CDR2 YFSETQ. The CDR3 has 15 residues. The CDR3: CASSWTGGNSYEQYF. The CDR3 region has the DNA TGCGCCAGCAGCTGGACAGGGGGTAATTCCTACGAGCAGTACTTC.